One sample yielded the 3 T cell receptor beta chains listed below, sequenced in a study of Graves' ophthalmopathy and Graves' hyperthyroidism. Researchers took RNA transcripts and amplified TCR beta CDR3 regions from them. In the first round, RT-PCR was carried out with HTBI primers, and a multiplex PCR formed the second round. Using its own MiXCR run on the multiplex PCR reads, TCRdb lists one record per CDR3 protein. This table has about half a million distinct CDR3 sequences, about an eighth appearing once. Material: blood. The receptors were sampled from a woman aged 25-40 years with Graves' ophthalmopathy.

The chain carries TRBV12-3 or TRBV12-4 and TRBJ2-5; no clear D. This CDR3 is built from 13 residues. Deletions cut 6 bases from V and 2 bases from J, with 10 bases between. In DNA form, the CDR3 reads TGTGCCAGCAGACAAGGACGTCAAGAGACCCAGTACTTC. It encodes CASRQGRQETQYF.

This clonotype was seen many times. The chain recombines TRBV12-3 or TRBV12-4 with TRBJ1-3; 9 nucleotides match TRBD1. This CDR3 is built from 17 residues. The ends lost 6 bases at V and 2 bases at J; junction bases unmatched: 11. The CDR3, as DNA: TGTGCCAGCAGCCCTCCGGGACAGGGACTTACTGGAAACACCATATATTTT. Translated, it gives CASSPPGQGLTGNTIYF.

This clonotype showed up many times. This rearrangement joins TRBV6-5 to TRBJ2-7, with D possibly being TRBD1 (6 bases). V was shortened by 5 bases and J by 9 bases, with 17 bases between the two germline ends. Germline V CDR1 and CDR2: MNHEY, SVGAGI. This CDR3 is built from 13 residues. CDR3 loop: CASSTGTLLAQYF. The CDR3 DNA is TGTGCCAGCAGTACCGGGACACTGCTGGCGCAGTACTTC.